This T cell receptor beta chain was obtained from a study of shared clonotypes between healthy human individuals. General study points: Expectations were that clonotype sharing among donors would be affected by sequencing depth.

Study donors comprised healthy, HIV-negative adults devoid of recent acute infection or vaccination. There are 15 residues in the CDR3. CDR1 and CDR2 from the germline V gene are KGHSH and LQKENI. V was clipped by 3 bases and J by 6 bases; unmatched bases: 10. Genomic DNA (from each subset) was split evenly across several immunoSEQ plates. As originally analysed: Filtering of immunoSEQ junctional sequences could not match full-length read filtering. Sequencing was performed with immunoSEQ multiplex PCR; in TCRdb, only in-frame clones are kept and a portion is missing. For V, J and clone size, that table is used; D and trimming come from the DNA. The data hold hundreds of thousands of clones, with 70% to 80% observed a single time. On this clone: No antigen is known for it.

V gene TRBV18 combines with J gene TRBJ2-7; 8 bases match TRBD2. The sequence was collected from a woman in her forties in good health. Some clones in this sample may be carry-over from other donors' samples. Material: PBMCs. CDR3 sequence reads: CASSPKSGSGAEQYF. CDR3 DNA: TGTGCCAGCTCACCTAAAAGCGGGAGTGGGGCCGAGCAGTACTTC.